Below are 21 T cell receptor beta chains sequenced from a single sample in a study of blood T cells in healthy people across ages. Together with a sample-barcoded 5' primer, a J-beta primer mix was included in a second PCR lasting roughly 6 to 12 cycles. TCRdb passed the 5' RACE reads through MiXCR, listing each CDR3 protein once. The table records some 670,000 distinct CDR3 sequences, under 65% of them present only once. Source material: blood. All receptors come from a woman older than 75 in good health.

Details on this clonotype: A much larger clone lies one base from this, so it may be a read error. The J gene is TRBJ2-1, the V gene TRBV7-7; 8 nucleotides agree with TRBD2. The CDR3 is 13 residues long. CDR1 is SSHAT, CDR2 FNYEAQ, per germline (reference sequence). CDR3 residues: CASSSRQRETQFF. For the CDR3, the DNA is TGTGCTAGCAGCTCTAGACAGCGGGAGACCCAGTTCTTC.

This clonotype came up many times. The CDR3 region has the DNA TGCGCCAGCAGCTTGTTCCCCCTAGCGGGGGAGCAGTTCTTC. This codes for CASSLFPLAGEQFF. The chain uses TRBV5-1 and TRBJ2-1, with 9 positions matching TRBD2. Germline trimming cut 1 base from V and 10 bases from J; bases unmatched to any gene: 6. Germline values: CDR1 SGHRS, CDR2 YFSETQ. CDR3 size: 14 residues.

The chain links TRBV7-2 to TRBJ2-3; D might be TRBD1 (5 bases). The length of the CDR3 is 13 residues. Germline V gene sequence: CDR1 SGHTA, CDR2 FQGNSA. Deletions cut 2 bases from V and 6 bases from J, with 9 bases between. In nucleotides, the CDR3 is TGTGCCAGCAGCTTACTGGGGCGGGATACGCAGTATTTT. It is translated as CASSLLGRDTQYF.

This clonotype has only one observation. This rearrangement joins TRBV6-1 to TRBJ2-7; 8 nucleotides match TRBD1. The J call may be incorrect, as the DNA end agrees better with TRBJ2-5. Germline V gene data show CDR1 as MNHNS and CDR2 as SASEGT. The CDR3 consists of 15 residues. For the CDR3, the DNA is TGTGCCAGCAGTGAAGAAGTGACAGGGGAGGAGACCCAGTACTTC. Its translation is CASSEEVTGEETQYF.

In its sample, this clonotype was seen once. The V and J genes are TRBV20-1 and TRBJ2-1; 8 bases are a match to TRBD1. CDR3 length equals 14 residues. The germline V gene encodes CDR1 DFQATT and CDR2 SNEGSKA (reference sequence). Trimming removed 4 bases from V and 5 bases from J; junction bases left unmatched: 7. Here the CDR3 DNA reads TGCAGTGCTACCGGGACAGGCCAAGACAATGAGCAGTTCTTC. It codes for CSATGTGQDNEQFF.

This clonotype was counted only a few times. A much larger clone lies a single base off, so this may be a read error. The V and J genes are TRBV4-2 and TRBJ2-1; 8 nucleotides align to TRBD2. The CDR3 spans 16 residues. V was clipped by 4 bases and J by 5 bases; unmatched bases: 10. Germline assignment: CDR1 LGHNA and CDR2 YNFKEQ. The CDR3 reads CASSLGSGRRDNEQFF. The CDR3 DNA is TGTGCCAGCAGCCTAGGCAGCGGGAGAAGGGACAATGAGCAGTTCTTC.

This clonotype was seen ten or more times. The CDR3 bases are TGTGCCAGCAGCCGACAGATCCCGACGGGCAATGAGCAGTTCTTC. It encodes CASSRQIPTGNEQFF. V gene TRBV6-2 or TRBV6-3 combines with J gene TRBJ2-1; a possible D gene is TRBD1 (5 bases). The CDR3 runs 15 residues. From germline, CDR1 is MNHEY and CDR2 SVGEGT. The germline V and J ends were trimmed by 6 bases and 6 bases, with 18 bases remaining between them.

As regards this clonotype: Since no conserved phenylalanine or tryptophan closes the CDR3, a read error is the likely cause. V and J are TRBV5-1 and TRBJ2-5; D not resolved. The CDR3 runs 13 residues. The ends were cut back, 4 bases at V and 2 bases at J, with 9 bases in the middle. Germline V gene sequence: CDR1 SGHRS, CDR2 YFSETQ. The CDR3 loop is CASSPLSQETQYL. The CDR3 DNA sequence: TGCGCCAGCAGCCCTCTATCTCAAGAGACCCAGTACTTA.

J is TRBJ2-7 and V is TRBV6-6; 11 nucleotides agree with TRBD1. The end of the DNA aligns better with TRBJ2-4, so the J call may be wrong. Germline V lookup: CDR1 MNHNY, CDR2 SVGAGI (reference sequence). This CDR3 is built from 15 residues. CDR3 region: CASSNRDRGENIQYF. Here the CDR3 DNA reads TGTGCCAGCAGTAACCGGGACAGGGGGGAAAACATTCAGTACTTC.

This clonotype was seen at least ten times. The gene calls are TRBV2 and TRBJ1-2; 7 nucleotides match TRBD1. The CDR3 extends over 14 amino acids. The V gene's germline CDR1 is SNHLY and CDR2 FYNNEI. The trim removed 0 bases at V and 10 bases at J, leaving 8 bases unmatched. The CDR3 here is CASSEALGQLHYTF. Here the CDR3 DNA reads TGTGCCAGCAGTGAAGCGTTGGGACAGTTGCACTACACCTTC.

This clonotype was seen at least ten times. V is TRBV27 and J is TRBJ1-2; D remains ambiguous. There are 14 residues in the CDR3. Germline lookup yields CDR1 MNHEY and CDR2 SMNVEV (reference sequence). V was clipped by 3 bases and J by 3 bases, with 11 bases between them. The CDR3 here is CASSLYGRYYGYTF. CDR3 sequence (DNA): TGTGCCAGCAGTTTGTACGGGAGATACTATGGCTACACCTTC.

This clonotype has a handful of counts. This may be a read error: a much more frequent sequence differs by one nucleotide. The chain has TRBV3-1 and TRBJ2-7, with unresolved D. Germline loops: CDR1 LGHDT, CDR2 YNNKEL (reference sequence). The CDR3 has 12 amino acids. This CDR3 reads CAGSHRSVWQYF. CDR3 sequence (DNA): TGTGCCGGCAGCCATCGCTCCGTATGGCAGTACTTC.

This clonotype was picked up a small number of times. The CDR3 nucleotides are TGTGCCAGCAGTTACGGGGCGGGGGAGACCCAGTACTTC. Protein sequence: CASSYGAGETQYF. V and J are TRBV12-3 or TRBV12-4 and TRBJ2-5; D perhaps matches TRBD2 (6 bases). Trimming took 4 bases from V and 5 from J, leaving 11 bases between them. CDR3 length: 13 residues.

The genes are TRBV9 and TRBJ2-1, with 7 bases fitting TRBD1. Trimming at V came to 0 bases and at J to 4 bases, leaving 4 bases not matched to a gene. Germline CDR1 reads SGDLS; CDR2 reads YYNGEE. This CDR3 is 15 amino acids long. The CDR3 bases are TGTGCCAGCAGCGTAGAAGGGGGCGCTTACAATGAGCAGTTCTTC. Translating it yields CASSVEGGAYNEQFF.

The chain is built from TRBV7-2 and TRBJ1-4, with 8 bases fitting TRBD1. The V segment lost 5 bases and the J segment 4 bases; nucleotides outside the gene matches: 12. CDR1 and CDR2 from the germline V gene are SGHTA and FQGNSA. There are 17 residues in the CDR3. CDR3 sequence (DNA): TGTGCCAGCAGCCGAGGCACAGGGGGAGCTCTTAATGAAAAACTGTTTTTT. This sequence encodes CASSRGTGGALNEKLFF.

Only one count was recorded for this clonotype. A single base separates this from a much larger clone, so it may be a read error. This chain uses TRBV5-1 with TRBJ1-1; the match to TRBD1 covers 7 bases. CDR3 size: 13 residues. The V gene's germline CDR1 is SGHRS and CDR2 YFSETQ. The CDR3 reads CASKRGHNTEVFF. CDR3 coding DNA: TGCGCCAGCAAAAGGGGGCATAACACTGAAGTTTTCTTT.

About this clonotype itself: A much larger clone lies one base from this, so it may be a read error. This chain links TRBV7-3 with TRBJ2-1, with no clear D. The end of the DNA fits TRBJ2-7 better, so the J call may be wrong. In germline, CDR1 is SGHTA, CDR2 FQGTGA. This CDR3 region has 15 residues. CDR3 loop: CASSSGYSSYNEQYF. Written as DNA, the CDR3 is TGTGCCAGCAGCTCCGGGTACAGCTCCTACAATGAGCAGTACTTC.

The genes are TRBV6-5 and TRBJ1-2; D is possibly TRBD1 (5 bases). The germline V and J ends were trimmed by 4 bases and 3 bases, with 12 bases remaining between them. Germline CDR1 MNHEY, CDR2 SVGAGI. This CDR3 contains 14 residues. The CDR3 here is CASSWGGRYYGYTF. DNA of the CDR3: TGTGCCAGCAGTTGGGGGGGACGGTACTATGGCTACACCTTC.

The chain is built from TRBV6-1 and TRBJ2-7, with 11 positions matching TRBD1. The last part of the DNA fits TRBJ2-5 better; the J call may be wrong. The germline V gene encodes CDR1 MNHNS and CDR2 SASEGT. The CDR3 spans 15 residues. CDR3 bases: TGTGCCAGCAGTGAATGGACAGGGGGCACAGAGACCCAGTACTTC. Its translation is CASSEWTGGTETQYF.

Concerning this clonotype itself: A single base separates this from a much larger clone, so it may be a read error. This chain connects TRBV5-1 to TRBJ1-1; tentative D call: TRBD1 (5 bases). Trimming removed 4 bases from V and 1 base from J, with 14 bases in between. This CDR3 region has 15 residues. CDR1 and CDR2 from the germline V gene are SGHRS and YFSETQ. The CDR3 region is CASSRLGTANTEAFF. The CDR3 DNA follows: TGCGCCAGCAGCCGACTAGGGACGGCGAACACTGAAGCTTTCTTT. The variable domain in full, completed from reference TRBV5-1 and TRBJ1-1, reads KAGVTQTPRYLIKTRGQQVTLSCSPISGHRSVSWYQQTPGQGLQFLFEYFSETQRNKGNFPGRFSGRQFSNSRSEMNVSTLELGDSALYLCASSRLGTANTEAFFGQGTRLTVV.

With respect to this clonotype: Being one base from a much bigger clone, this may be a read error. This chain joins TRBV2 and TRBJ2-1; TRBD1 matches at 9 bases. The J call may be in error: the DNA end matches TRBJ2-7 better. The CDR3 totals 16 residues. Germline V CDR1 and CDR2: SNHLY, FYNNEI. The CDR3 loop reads CASSVQRTGASNEQYF. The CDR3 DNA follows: TGTGCCAGCAGTGTTCAGAGGACAGGGGCCTCCAATGAGCAGTACTTC.